This T cell receptor beta chain was identified in a study of blood T cell repertoires in COVID-19. Study-wide background: T cells, B-cell-depleted T cells, or PBMCs supplied cDNA or gDNA.

Germline lookup yields CDR1 LNHNV and CDR2 YYDKDF (reference sequence). Between the trimmed V and J ends, which lost 6 bases and 1 base, there was a span of 15 bases. The CDR3 is made up of 15 amino acids. Assay: immunoSEQ multiplex PCR; the TCRdb copy retains only in-frame clones and omits some. The data contain 200,000 to 250,000 clones, about 91% of them singletons. The sample was peripheral blood. The sequence came from a man under 40 with acute or convalescent COVID-19. The chain uses TRBV15 and TRBJ2-5; TRBD2 is a possible D gene (6 bases). As DNA, the CDR3 is TGTGCCACCAGAGGGTGGGGGGAGGCCCAAGAGACCCAGTACTTC. As protein: CATRGWGEAQETQYF.